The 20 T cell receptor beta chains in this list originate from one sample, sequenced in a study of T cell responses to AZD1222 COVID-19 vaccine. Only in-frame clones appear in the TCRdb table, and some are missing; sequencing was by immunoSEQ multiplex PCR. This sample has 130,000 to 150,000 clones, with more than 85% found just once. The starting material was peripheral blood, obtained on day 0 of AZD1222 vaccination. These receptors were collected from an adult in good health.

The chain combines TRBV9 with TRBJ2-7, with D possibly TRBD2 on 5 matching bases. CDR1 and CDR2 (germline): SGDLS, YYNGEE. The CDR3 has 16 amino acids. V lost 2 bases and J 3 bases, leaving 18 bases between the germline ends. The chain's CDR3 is CASSVGSRAAGYEQYF. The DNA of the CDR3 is TGTGCCAGCAGCGTGGGCTCACGGGCGGCGGGCTACGAGCAGTACTTC.

The CDR3 DNA reads as TGTGCCAGCAGCCGGGGCAGCTCTGGAAACACCATATATTTT. Protein: CASSRGSSGNTIYF. V and J are TRBV3-1 (or the pseudogene TRBV3-2) and TRBJ1-3; maybe TRBD1 (5 bases). Between the trimmed V and J ends, which lost 4 bases and 0 bases, there was a span of 7 bases. Germline CDR1 and CDR2: LGHDT and YNNKEL (reference sequence). The CDR3 loop spans 14 amino acids.

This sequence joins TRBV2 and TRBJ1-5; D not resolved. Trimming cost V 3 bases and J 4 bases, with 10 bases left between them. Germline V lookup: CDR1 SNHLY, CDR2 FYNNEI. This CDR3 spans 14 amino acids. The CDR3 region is CASSDGPSNQPQHF. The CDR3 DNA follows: TGTGCCAGCAGTGACGGGCCGTCTAATCAGCCCCAGCATTTT.

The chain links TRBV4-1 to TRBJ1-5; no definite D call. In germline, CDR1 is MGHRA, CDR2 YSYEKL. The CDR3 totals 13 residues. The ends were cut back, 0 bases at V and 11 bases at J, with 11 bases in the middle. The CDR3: CASSQDHWPSQHF. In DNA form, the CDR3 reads TGCGCCAGCAGCCAAGATCATTGGCCTTCCCAGCATTTT.

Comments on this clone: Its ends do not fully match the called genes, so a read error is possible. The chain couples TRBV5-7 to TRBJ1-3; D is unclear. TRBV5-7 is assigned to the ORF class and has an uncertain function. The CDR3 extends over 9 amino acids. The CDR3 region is CASSSKTIF. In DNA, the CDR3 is TGTGCCAGCAGCTCAAAGACAATTTTT.

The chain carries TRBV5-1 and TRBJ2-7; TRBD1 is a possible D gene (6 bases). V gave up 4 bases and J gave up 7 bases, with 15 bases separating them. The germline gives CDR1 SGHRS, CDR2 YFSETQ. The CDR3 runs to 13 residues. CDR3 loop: CASSVTQGGEQYF. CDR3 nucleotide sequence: TGCGCCAGCAGCGTCACACAGGGCGGTGAGCAGTACTTC.

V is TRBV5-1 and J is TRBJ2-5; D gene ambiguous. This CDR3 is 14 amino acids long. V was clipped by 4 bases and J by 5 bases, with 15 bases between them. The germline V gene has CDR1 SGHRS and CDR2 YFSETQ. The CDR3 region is CASSSPEATETQYF. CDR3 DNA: TGCGCCAGCAGCAGTCCCGAGGCCACGGAGACCCAGTACTTC.

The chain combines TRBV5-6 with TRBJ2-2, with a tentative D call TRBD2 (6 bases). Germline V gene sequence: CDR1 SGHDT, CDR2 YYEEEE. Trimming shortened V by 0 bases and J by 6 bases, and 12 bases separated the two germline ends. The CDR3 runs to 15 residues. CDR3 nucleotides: TGTGCCAGCAGCTTGGGACTAGTGGGGGCCGGGGAGCTGTTTTTT. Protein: CASSLGLVGAGELFF.

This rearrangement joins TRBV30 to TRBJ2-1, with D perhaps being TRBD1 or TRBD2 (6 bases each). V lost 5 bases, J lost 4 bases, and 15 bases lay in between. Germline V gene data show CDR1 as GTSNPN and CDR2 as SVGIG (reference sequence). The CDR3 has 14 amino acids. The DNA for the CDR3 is TGTGCCTGGGGGGGGCAGGGTAGGTACAATGAGCAGTTCTTC. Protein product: CAWGGQGRYNEQFF. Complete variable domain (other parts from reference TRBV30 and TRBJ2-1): SQTIHQWPATLVQPVGSPLSLECTVEGTSNPNLYWYRQAAGRGLQLLFYSVGIGQISSEVPQNLSASRPQDRQFILSSKKLLLSDSGFYLCAWGGQGRYNEQFFGPGTRLTVL.

The CDR3: CASSRDRGHEQFF. In nucleotides, the CDR3 is TGTGCCAGCAGCCGAGACAGGGGCCATGAGCAGTTCTTC. The chain couples TRBV6-5 to TRBJ2-1, with 8 positions matching TRBD1. Germline lookup yields CDR1 MNHEY and CDR2 SVGAGI. The CDR3 is 13 residues long. Trimming cost V 6 bases and J 8 bases; bases outside gene matches: 6.

CDR3 loop: CASRSLTGLSAGYTF. CDR3 DNA: TGTGCCAGTAGATCACTGACAGGGCTCTCGGCTGGCTACACCTTC. J is TRBJ1-2 and V is TRBV19; 7 nucleotides align to TRBD1. The germline V gene has CDR1 LNHDA and CDR2 SQIVND (reference sequence). The CDR3 spans 15 residues. With V trimmed by 6 bases and J by 7 bases, 14 bases remained unmatched.

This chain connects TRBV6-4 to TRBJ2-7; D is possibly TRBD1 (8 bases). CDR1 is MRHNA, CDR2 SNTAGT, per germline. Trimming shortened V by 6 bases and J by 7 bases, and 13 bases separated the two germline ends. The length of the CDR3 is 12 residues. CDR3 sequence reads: CASRIQGGEQYF. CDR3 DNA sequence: TGTGCCAGCAGGATACAGGGGGGGGAGCAGTACTTC.

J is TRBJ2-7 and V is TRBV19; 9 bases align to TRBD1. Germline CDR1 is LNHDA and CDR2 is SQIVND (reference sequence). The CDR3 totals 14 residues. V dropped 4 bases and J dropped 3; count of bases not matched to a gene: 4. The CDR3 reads CASSTRDRDYEQYF. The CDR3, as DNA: TGTGCCAGTAGTACCCGGGACAGGGACTACGAGCAGTACTTC.

Written as DNA, the CDR3 is TGCAGCGTTAGCTGGGTGGCCTCCTACGAGCAGTACTTC. The encoded protein is CSVSWVASYEQYF. The V and J genes are TRBV29-1 and TRBJ2-7; D unresolved. Germline V lookup: CDR1 SQVTM, CDR2 ANQGSEA. Trimming took off 5 bases at V and 0 bases at J, with 11 bases between the two ends. The CDR3 covers 13 residues.

CDR3 DNA: TGTGCCAGCAGCCAAGGAGGCTCGGGACTACTCACAGATACGCAGTATTTT. This sequence encodes CASSQGGSGLLTDTQYF. The rearrangement uses TRBV4-2 and TRBJ2-3, with 7 positions matching TRBD2. The CDR3 spans 17 residues. The J segment lost 2 bases and the V segment lost 1 base, leaving 9 bases of the junction unmatched. Germline-derived CDR1 and CDR2 are LGHNA and YNFKEQ.

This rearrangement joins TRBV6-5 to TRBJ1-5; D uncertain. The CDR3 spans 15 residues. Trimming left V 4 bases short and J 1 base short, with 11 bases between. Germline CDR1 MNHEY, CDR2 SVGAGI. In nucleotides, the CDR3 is TGTGCCAGCAGTTGGGCCGTCGGGAGCAATCAGCCCCAGCATTTT. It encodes CASSWAVGSNQPQHF.

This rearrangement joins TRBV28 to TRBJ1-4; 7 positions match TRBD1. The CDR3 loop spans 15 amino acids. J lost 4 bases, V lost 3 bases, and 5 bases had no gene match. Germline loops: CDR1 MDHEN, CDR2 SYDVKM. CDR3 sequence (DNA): TGTGCCAGCAGTTTCGAGGGACAGATTAATGAAAAACTGTTTTTT. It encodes CASSFEGQINEKLFF.

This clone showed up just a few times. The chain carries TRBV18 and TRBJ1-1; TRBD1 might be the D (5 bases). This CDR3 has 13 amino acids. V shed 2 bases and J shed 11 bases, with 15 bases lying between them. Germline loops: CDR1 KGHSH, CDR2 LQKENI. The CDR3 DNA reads TGTGCCAGCTCACCAGGGACGGAGGGCGAGGCTTTCTTT. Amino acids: CASSPGTEGEAFF.

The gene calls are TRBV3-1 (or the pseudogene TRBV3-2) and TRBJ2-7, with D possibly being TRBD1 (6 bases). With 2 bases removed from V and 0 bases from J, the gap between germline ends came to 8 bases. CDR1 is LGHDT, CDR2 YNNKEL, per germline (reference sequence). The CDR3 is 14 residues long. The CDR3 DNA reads TGTGCCAGCAGCCAAAACAGGGCCTCCTACGAGCAGTACTTC. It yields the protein CASSQNRASYEQYF.

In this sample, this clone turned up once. The CDR3 protein is CASSEQGQLNTEAFF. CDR3 in DNA: TGTGCCAGCAGTGAACAGGGGCAGCTTAACACTGAAGCTTTCTTT. The J gene is TRBJ1-1, the V gene TRBV2, with a tentative D call TRBD1 (6 bases). The V end lost 2 bases, the J end lost 2 bases, and 12 bases lay between the germline ends. Germline V gene lookup returns CDR1 SNHLY and CDR2 FYNNEI. This CDR3 is built from 15 residues. Using reference TRBV2 and TRBJ1-1 for the parts outside the CDR3, the full variable domain is EPEVTQTPSHQVTQMGQEVILRCVPISNHLYFYWYRQILGQKVEFLVSFYNNEISEKSEIFDDQFSVERPDGSNFTLKIRSTKLEDSAMYFCASSEQGQLNTEAFFGQGTRLTVV.